These 3 T cell receptor beta chains share one sample of origin, sequenced in a study of blood T cell repertoires in COVID-19 (dated by TCRdb to the early 2020s). To prepare the library, the immunoSEQ multiplex PCR assay was applied. TCRdb carries this immuneACCESS record with in-frame sequences only. Its versions omit some clonotypes, under half of them owing to an unresolved V gene in the studies checked, with the rest unexplained. The sample yields tens of thousands of clones; around four fifths were counted once. The ten most abundant clones make up 15% to 20% of the sample. The sequenced material came from peripheral blood. Receptors originate from a woman aged 80 or over with acute or convalescent COVID-19.

This chain uses TRBV9 with TRBJ2-3; the D is unclear. V lost 2 bases and J 2 bases, leaving 9 bases between the germline ends. The CDR3 sequence is 14 residues long. Germline values: CDR1 SGDLS, CDR2 YYNGEE. CDR3 loop: CASSVSFFTDTQYF. CDR3 nucleotides: TGTGCCAGCAGCGTGAGTTTTTTCACAGATACGCAGTATTTT. The whole variable domain, filled in from reference TRBV9 and TRBJ2-3, reads DSGVTQTPKHLITATGQRVTLRCSPRSGDLSVYWYQQSLDQGLQFLIQYYNGEERAKGNILERFSAQQFPDLHSELNLSSLELGDSALYFCASSVSFFTDTQYFGPGTRLTVL.

CDR3 amino acids: CASSLRGGRETQYF. In nucleotides, the CDR3 is TGTGCCAGCAGCTTGAGGGGTGGCAGGGAGACCCAGTACTTC. This rearrangement joins TRBV5-4 to TRBJ2-5, with D perhaps matching TRBD1 (5 bases). CDR1 and CDR2 (germline): SGHNT, YYREEE (reference sequence). V lost 1 base and J 5 bases, leaving 12 bases between the germline ends. The CDR3 covers 14 residues. The variable domain in full, with the rest retrieved from reference TRBV5-4 and TRBJ2-5, is ETGVTQSPTHLIKTRGQQVTLRCSSQSGHNTVSWYQQALGQGPQFIFQYYREEENGRGNFPPRFSGLQFPNYSSELNVNALELDDSALYLCASSLRGGRETQYFGPGTRLLVL.

This sequence joins TRBV30 and TRBJ1-2; 10 bases align to TRBD1. The CDR3 length is 13 residues. J was trimmed by 7 bases and V by 2 bases; bases with no gene match: 4. Germline loops: CDR1 GTSNPN, CDR2 SVGIG (reference sequence). This chain's CDR3 is CAWSLGQGTGYTF. Written as DNA, the CDR3 is TGTGCCTGGAGTCTGGGACAGGGGACTGGCTACACCTTC.